This T cell receptor (beta chain) was sequenced in a study of T-cell reconstitution after alpha-beta-depleted transplantation in children (dated by TCRdb to the mid-2010s). Background for the entire study: Using TCR repertoire profiling, the study followed T-cell immune reconstitution in a quantitative way in children after TCRalphabeta/CD19-depleted allogeneic hematopoietic cell transplantation.

The CDR3 runs 16 residues from the cysteine to the phenylalanine. The CDR3 DNA has 48 bases and is translated from base 1. A distance of 26 bases separates the germline ends of V and J, which lose 11 bases and 6 bases respectively. Reading the germline V gene gives CDR1 ENHRY and CDR2 SYGVKD. Library preparation used PCR. The data were produced on an Illumina HiSeq 2500. To normalize quantification of the TCRbeta repertoire, the TCR libraries were built with molecular barcoding that relied on unique molecular identifiers. Using fastp at Q25 and MiXCR, TCRdb reprocessed the public reads and kept productive beta chains. Identical CDR3 proteins give one entry, which carries the most common genes and DNA. The sample yields some 200,000 distinct CDR3 sequences; about 14% were counted once. The ten most abundant clones make up less than 15% of the sample. On this clonotype itself: The target of this receptor is not known. A much larger clone differs from this one at a single base, so this may be a read error.

The sample in question was PBMCs from the stem cell graft donor, obtained from the stem cell graft. The chain uses TRBV10-3 and TRBJ2-1, with a weak D call of TRBD2 (6 bases match). This receptor was taken from a human donor who donated a stem cell graft to a child with acute lymphoblastic leukemia. The CDR3 region reads CALKTPRDVICNEQFF. The sequenced DNA: TGTGCCCTAAAAACTCCGCGGGACGTGATATGCAATGAGCAGTTCTTC.